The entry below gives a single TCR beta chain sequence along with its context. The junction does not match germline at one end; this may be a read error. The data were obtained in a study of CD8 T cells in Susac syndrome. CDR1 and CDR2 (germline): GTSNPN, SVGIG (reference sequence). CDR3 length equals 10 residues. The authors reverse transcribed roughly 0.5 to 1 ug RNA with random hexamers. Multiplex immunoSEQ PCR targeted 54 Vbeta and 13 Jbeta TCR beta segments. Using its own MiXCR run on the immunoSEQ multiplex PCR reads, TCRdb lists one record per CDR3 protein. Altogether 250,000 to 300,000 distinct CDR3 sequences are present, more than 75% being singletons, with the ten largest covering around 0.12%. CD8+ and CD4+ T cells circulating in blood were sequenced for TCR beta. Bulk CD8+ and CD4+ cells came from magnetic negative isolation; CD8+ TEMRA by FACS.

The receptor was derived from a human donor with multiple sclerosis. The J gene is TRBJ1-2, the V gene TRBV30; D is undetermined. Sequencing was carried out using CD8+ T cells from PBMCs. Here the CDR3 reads CAWSVPEGLF. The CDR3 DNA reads TGTGCCTGGAGTGTACCGGAGGGTCTCTTC. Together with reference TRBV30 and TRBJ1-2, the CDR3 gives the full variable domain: SQTIHQWPATLVQPVGSPLSLECTVEGTSNPNLYWYRQAAGRGLQLLFYSVGIGQISSEVPQNLSASRPQDRQFILSSKKLLLSDSGFYLCAWSVPEGLFGSGTRLTVV.